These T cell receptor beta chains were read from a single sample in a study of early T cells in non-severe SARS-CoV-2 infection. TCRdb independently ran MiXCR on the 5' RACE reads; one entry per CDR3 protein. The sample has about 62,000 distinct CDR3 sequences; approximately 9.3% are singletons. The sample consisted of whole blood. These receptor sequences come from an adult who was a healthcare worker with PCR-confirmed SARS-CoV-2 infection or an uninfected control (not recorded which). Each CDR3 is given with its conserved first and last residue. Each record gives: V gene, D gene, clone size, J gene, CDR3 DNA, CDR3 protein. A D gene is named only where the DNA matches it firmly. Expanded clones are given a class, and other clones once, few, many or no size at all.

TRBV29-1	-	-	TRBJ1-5	TGCAGCGTTGAGGGGCCTCAGCCCCAGCATTTT	CSVEGPQPQHF
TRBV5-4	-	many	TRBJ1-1	TGTGCCAGCAGTCACCCGGACGGATTGAACACTGAAGCTTTCTTT	CASSHPDGLNTEAFF
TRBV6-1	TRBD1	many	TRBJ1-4	TGTGCCAGCAGTGACCCAGGGGGCGAGGAAAAACTGTTTTTT	CASSDPGGEEKLFF
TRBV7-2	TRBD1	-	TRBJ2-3	TGTGCCAGCAGCAGAACCCGACAGGGGCACGGCACAGATACGCAGTATTTT	CASSRTRQGHGTDTQYF
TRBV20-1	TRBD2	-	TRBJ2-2	TGCAGTGCCACTAGCGGGGGGTCCACCGGGGAGCTGTTTTTT	CSATSGGSTGELFF
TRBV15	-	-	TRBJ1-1	TGTGCCACCAGCAGAGGTGGGGCAGGGAGTTGGACTGAAGCTTTCTTT	CATSRGGAGSWTEAFF
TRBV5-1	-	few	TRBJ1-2	TGCGCCAGCAGCTTGGACTTCCCACCCGGCTACACCTTC	CASSLDFPPGYTF
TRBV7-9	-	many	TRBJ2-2	TGTGCCAGCAGCTTAAGTAGGAACACCGGGGAGCTGTTTTTT	CASSLSRNTGELFF
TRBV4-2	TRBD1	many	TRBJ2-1	TGTGCCAGCAGCCAAGAAGTTGAGTTGGGGACAGGGTACAATGAGCAGTTCTTC	CASSQEVELGTGYNEQFF
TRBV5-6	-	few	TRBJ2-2	TGTGCCAGCAGCCTCACCTTCGACGGAGGGAACACCGGGGAGCTGTTTTTT	CASSLTFDGGNTGELFF
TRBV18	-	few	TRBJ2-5	TGTGCCAGCTCTTTCTCACGGGACGCCCAAGAGACCCAGTACTTC	CASSFSRDAQETQYF
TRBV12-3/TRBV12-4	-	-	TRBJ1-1	TGTGCCAGCAGTTTTTCTGGGGGGAACACTGAAGCTTTCTTT	CASSFSGGNTEAFF
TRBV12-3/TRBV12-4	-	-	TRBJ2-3	TGTGCCAGCAGTTTCGGAGGGCTAGCTTCAGATACGCAGTATTTT	CASSFGGLASDTQYF
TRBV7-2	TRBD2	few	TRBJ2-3	TGTGCCAGCAGCCCGCGACTAGCGGGGGGGCCAGATACGCAGTATTTT	CASSPRLAGGPDTQYF
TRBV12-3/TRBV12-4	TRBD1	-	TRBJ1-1	TGTGCCAGCAGTTTACAGGGACAGGGCCTCACTGAAGCTTTCTTT	CASSLQGQGLTEAFF
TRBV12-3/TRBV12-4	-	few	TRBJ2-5	TGTGCCAGCAGCCCGTCGTATCGGGGGACCCAGTACTTC	CASSPSYRGTQYF
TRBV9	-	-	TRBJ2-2	TGTGCCAGCAGCGTAGTGACAGCCCCCAGTTCCGGGGAGCTGTTTTTT	CASSVVTAPSSGELFF
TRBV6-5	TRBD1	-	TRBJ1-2	TGTGCCAGCAGAAGACAGGGGATCCAGTCCAACTATGGCTACACCTTC	CASRRQGIQSNYGYTF
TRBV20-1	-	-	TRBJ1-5	TGCAGTGCCCCCCCGGGGGGCGATAGCAATCAGCCCCAGCATTTT	CSAPPGGDSNQPQHF
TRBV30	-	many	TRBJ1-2	TGTGCCTGGAGTGTACTGTCAGGACTAGGTGGCTACACCTTC	CAWSVLSGLGGYTF
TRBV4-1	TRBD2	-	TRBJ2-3	TGCGCCAGCAGCCAAGAGCGGGCGGGAGGGACAGATACGCAGTATTTT	CASSQERAGGTDTQYF
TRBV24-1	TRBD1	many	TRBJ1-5	TGTGCCACCCGCGACAGGGGGCGTTTTCACCATAGCAATCAGCCCCAGCATTTT	CATRDRGRFHHSNQPQHF
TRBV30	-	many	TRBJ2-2	TGTGCCTGGAGTGTCCAGGGCACCGGGGAGCTGTTTTTT	CAWSVQGTGELFF
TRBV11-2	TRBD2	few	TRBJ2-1	TGTGCCAGCAGCTCCCGACTAGCGGGGGACCACAATGAGCAGTTCTTC	CASSSRLAGDHNEQFF
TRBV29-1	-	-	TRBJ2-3	TGCAGCGTTGAAGATTTGGGTACAACAGATACGCAGTATTTT	CSVEDLGTTDTQYF
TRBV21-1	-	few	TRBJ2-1	TGTGCCAGCAGCAAACCGGGACTAGCGGGCCTCAGTGAGCAGTTCTTC	CASSKPGLAGLSEQFF
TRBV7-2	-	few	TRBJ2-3	TGTGCCACGAACGACGTAACAGATACGCAGTATTTT	CATNDVTDTQYF
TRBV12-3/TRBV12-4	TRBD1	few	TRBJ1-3	TGTGCCAGCAGTCTCCAGATAGATAACGGGACAGGGAGCCACACCATATATTTT	CASSLQIDNGTGSHTIYF
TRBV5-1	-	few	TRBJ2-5	TGCGCCAGCAGCTTGGAACTTGGGGGACTTACGTCGGAGACCCAGTACTTC	CASSLELGGLTSETQYF
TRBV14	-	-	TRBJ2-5	TGTGCCAGCAGCCAAGACCACCGGATGGCCCAGTACTTC	CASSQDHRMAQYF
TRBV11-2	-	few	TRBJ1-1	TGTGCCAGCAGCTTGAGACGGGGGGCGGGGACTGAAGCTTTCTTT	CASSLRRGAGTEAFF
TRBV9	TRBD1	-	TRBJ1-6	TGTGCCAGCAGCACACGGGACAGCACACCCCTCCACTTT	CASSTRDSTPLHF
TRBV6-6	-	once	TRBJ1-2	TGTGCCAGCAGGGACGGGTACACAGCTAACTATGGCTACACCTTC	CASRDGYTANYGYTF
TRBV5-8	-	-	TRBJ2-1	TGTGCCAGCAGCTTGGGGGCCCTGAGCTCCTACAATGAGCAGTTCTTC	CASSLGALSSYNEQFF
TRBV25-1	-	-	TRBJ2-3	TGTGCCAGCAGTCACACCGGACCCTACACAGATACGCAGTATTTT	CASSHTGPYTDTQYF
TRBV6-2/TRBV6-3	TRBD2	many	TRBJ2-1	TGTGCCAGCAGCTCAGCGGGGGCGGACTCCTACAATGAGCAGTTCTTC	CASSSAGADSYNEQFF
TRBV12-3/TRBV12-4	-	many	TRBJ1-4	TGTGCCAGCAGTCCGATTAGAGGAGAAAAACTGTTTTTT	CASSPIRGEKLFF
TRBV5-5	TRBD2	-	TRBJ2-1	TGTGCCAGCAGCTCCGGGACTAGCGGGGACTGGAGCAATGAGCAGTTCTTC	CASSSGTSGDWSNEQFF
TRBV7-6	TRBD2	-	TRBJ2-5	TGTGCCAGCAGCCTAAAGCGGGGGTACCAACAAGAGACCCAGTACTTC	CASSLKRGYQQETQYF
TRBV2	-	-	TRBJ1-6	TGTGCCAGCCGCCAGCTAAATAATTCACCCCTCCACTTT	CASRQLNNSPLHF
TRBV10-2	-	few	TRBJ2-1	TGCGCCAGCAGTGAAATGGATGAGCAGTTCTTC	CASSEMDEQFF
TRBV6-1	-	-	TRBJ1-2	TGTGCCAGCAGTGAAGCGCTTCAAGTCTATGGCTACACCTTC	CASSEALQVYGYTF
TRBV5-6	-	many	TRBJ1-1	TGTGCCAGCAGCTGGGTGAGGACGGAGAACACTGAAGCTTTCTTT	CASSWVRTENTEAFF
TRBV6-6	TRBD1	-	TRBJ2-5	TGTGCCAGCAGTTACTGGGGGGGACCCTTACAGGGGGCTGAAGAGACCCAGTACTTC	CASSYWGGPLQGAEETQYF
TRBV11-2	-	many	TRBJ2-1	TGTGCCAGCAGCTTAACAGAAATCTCCTACAATGAGCAGTTCTTC	CASSLTEISYNEQFF
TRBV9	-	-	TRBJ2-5	TGTGCCAGCAGCGTAGCCTGGACAGATCAAGAGACCCAGTACTTC	CASSVAWTDQETQYF
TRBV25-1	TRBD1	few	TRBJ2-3	TGTGCCAGCACCGGACAGGGGGTGGGAGATACGCAGTATTTT	CASTGQGVGDTQYF
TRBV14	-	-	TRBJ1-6	TGTGCCAGCAGCCAAGATCTGGGGTTTTCACCCCTCCACTTT	CASSQDLGFSPLHF
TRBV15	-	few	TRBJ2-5	TGTGCCACCAGCAGAGACAGAGGTCAAGAGACCCAGTACTTC	CATSRDRGQETQYF
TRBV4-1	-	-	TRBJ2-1	TGCGCCAGCAGCCAAGATCGGGCTGAGCAGTTCTTC	CASSQDRAEQFF
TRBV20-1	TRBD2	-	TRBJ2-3	TGCAGTGCAATCAGCGGGGTGTACACAGATACGCAGTATTTT	CSAISGVYTDTQYF
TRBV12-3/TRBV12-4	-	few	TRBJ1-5	TGTGCCAGCAGCCCGGGCCGGCTCCCCCAGCATTTT	CASSPGRLPQHF
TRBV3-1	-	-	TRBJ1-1	TGTGCCAGCAGAGATACAGGGAACACTGAAGCTTTCTTT	CASRDTGNTEAFF
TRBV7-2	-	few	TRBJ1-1	TGTGCCAGCAGCTTAATCGAGTGGAACTCTGAAGCTTTCTTT	CASSLIEWNSEAFF
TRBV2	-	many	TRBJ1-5	TGTGCCAGCAGCTACAGAAGGGGCGGTGATAGCAATCAGCCCCAGCATTTT	CASSYRRGGDSNQPQHF
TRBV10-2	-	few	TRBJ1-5	TGCGCCAGCAGTCTCTCCCTCTGGGGCAATCAGCCCCAGCATTTT	CASSLSLWGNQPQHF
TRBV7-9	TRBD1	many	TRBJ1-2	TGTGCCTTGGACAGGGGAGACTATGGCTACACCTTC	CALDRGDYGYTF
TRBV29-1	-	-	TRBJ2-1	TGCAGCGTTGGACAGACCTTCTACAATGAGCAGTTCTTC	CSVGQTFYNEQFF